Shown below are 10 T cell receptor beta chains from a single sample sequenced in a study of T cell repertoires in cytomegalovirus infection. Via MiXCR, TCRdb re-called the reads, giving one row per CDR3 protein. The sample includes some 300,000 distinct CDR3 sequences, about a tenth seen only once; the top ten take more than 2.5%. The sample comprised PBMCs. The receptors here all came from a human donor in good health (CMV status not recorded). Some clones in this sample may be carry-over from other donors' samples.

The chain couples TRBV6-5 to TRBJ1-2, with 7 bases fitting TRBD1. V shed 2 bases and J 6 bases; nucleotides not matched to a gene: 6. Germline V gives CDR1 MNHEY, CDR2 SVGAGI. The CDR3 extends over 14 amino acids. CDR3 loop: CASSYRDRANGYTF. CDR3 sequence (DNA): TGTGCCAGCAGTTACCGAGACAGGGCGAATGGCTACACCTTC.

J is TRBJ2-7 and V is TRBV20-1; D is perhaps TRBD1 (6 bases). The CDR3 runs 13 residues. Germline CDR1 is DFQATT and CDR2 is SNEGSKA (reference sequence). V was pared by 6 bases and J by 0 bases, with 12 bases between. The CDR3 DNA sequence: TGCAGTGCGAAACGGGACAACTCCTACGAGCAGTACGTC. Its protein is CSAKRDNSYEQYV.

This clonotype was detected ten times or more. The V call is TRBV7-9, the J call TRBJ2-5, with D perhaps TRBD1 or TRBD2 (5 bases each). The CDR3 length is 13 residues. Germline V gene sequence: CDR1 SEHNR, CDR2 FQNEAQ (reference sequence). V dropped 5 bases and J dropped 5 bases, with 12 bases sitting between them. The CDR3 DNA follows: TGTGCCAGCAGCCTGGTGGGGGACGAGACCCAGTACTTC. This codes for CASSLVGDETQYF.

This clonotype was observed at least ten times. At one boundary the junction diverges from the germline segment, which might be a read error. This chain connects TRBV20-1 to TRBJ2-5; 14 bases line up with TRBD2. CDR3 length: 17 amino acids. The germline gives CDR1 DFQATT, CDR2 SNEGSKA (reference sequence). This chain's CDR3 is CSARGGTSGGAQETQYF. In DNA, the CDR3 is TGCAGTGCCAGAGGTGGGACTAGCGGGGGAGCACAAGAGACCCAGTACTTC.

This clonotype was seen at least ten times. The chain is built from TRBV5-1 and TRBJ2-1; tentatively, D is TRBD1 (6 bases). Germline CDR1 and CDR2: SGHRS and YFSETQ. Trimming left V 4 bases short and J 8 bases short, with 19 bases between. CDR3 size: 15 residues. CDR3 in DNA: TGCGCCAGCAGCAGCAGGGGAATCGGATTCGATGAGCAGTTCTTC. It encodes CASSSRGIGFDEQFF. Supplemented by reference TRBV5-1 and TRBJ2-1, the full variable domain reads KAGVTQTPRYLIKTRGQQVTLSCSPISGHRSVSWYQQTPGQGLQFLFEYFSETQRNKGNFPGRFSGRQFSNSRSEMNVSTLELGDSALYLCASSSRGIGFDEQFFGPGTRLTVL.

This clonotype was counted a few times. The chain joins TRBV4-2 to TRBJ2-2; no firm D call. Trimming cost V 5 bases and J 5 bases, with 15 bases left between them. This CDR3 is 15 amino acids long. Per germline, CDR1 LGHNA and CDR2 YNFKEQ. The CDR3 is CASSTDQQLTGELFF. In DNA, the CDR3 is TGTGCCAGCAGCACAGACCAGCAACTAACCGGGGAGCTGTTTTTT.

This clonotype was seen many times. The chain employs TRBV12-3 or TRBV12-4 and TRBJ2-3; 7 bases are shared with TRBD1. J gave up 5 bases and V 6 bases, and 5 bases lay outside the gene matches. This CDR3 is built from 13 residues. The CDR3 coding sequence is TGTGCCAGCAGCTCGACAGGGATAGATACGCAGTATTTT. It codes for CASSSTGIDTQYF.

Note on this clonotype: This may be a read error, as it is one base from a much larger clone. The V and J genes are TRBV5-1 and TRBJ2-7; perhaps TRBD2 as D (5 bases). Between the trimmed V and J ends, which lost 0 bases and 5 bases, there was a span of 15 bases. Germline CDR1 reads SGHRS; CDR2 reads YFSETQ. This CDR3 comprises 15 residues. CDR3 residues: CASSLVASFKDEQYF. CDR3 nucleotides: TGCGCCAGCAGCTTGGTGGCTAGCTTCAAGGACGAGCAGTACTTC.

The sample holds a few counts of this clonotype. This chain uses TRBV4-1 with TRBJ2-2; 9 bases are a match to TRBD2. The CDR3 covers 18 residues. The ends lost 2 bases at V and 0 bases at J; junction bases unmatched: 7. Germline-derived CDR1 and CDR2 are MGHRA and YSYEKL. This chain's CDR3 is CASSQWPAGGSNTGELFF. DNA of the CDR3: TGCGCCAGCAGCCAATGGCCGGCGGGGGGGTCGAACACCGGGGAGCTGTTTTTT.

This clonotype has a handful of counts. The chain links TRBV7-3 to TRBJ2-3, with D uncertain. V dropped 3 bases and J dropped 2 bases, with 12 bases sitting between them. The germline CDR1 and CDR2 sequences are SGHTA and FQGTGA. The CDR3 covers 15 residues. CDR3 sequence reads: CASSFDNSYTDTQYF. The CDR3 DNA reads TGTGCCAGCAGCTTCGATAATTCTTACACAGATACGCAGTATTTT.